This passage covers 25 T cell receptor beta chains from one sample sequenced in a study of blood T cells in healthy people across ages. A J-beta primer mix and a sample-barcoded 5' primer were used in a second PCR of roughly 6 to 11 cycles. TCRdb re-called the 5' RACE reads through MiXCR, storing one row per CDR3 protein. The sample includes hundreds of thousands of distinct CDR3 sequences, roughly 26% of them seen just once. The sample comprised blood. Receptors were obtained from a woman older than 75 in good health.

This clonotype was seen at least ten times. The CDR3 sequence: CASSESGLYNEQFF. CDR3 sequence (DNA): TGCGCCAGCAGTGAGTCGGGTCTGTACAATGAGCAGTTCTTC. The genes are TRBV10-2 and TRBJ2-1; D is undetermined. Trimming cost V 0 bases and J 4 bases, with 7 bases left between them. Germline V gene sequence: CDR1 WSHSY, CDR2 SAAADI. The length of the CDR3 is 14 residues.

The table lists this clonotype with many counts. This chain joins TRBV6-2 or TRBV6-3 and TRBJ2-1; TRBD1 agrees at 8 bases. Germline V gene lookup returns CDR1 MNHEY and CDR2 SVGEGT. The CDR3 contains 15 residues. V lost 7 bases and J lost 6; bases outside the gene matches: 11. DNA of the CDR3: TGTGCCAGCAATAGACCGGGACAGGCGTCCAATGAGCAGTTCTTC. Translation: CASNRPGQASNEQFF.

In its sample, this clonotype was seen many times. V usage is TRBV11-2 and J usage is TRBJ2-1; 12 bases match TRBD2. V shed 3 bases, J shed 0 bases, and the junction held 12 bases outside the gene matches. Germline assignment: CDR1 SGHAT and CDR2 FQNNGV. The CDR3 has 20 amino acids. CDR3 protein: CASSFGLAGRRYSSYNEQFF. The CDR3 DNA follows: TGTGCCAGCAGCTTCGGACTAGCGGGGAGGAGGTATAGCTCCTACAATGAGCAGTTCTTC.

The genes are TRBV7-9 and TRBJ1-4; 8 nucleotides align to TRBD1. V lost 5 bases, J lost 8 bases, and 4 bases stayed unmatched. From germline, CDR1 is SEHNR and CDR2 FQNEAQ (reference sequence). The CDR3 contains 13 residues. The CDR3 bases are TGTGCCAGCAGCGGACAGGGTAACGAAAAACTGTTTTTT. Translation: CASSGQGNEKLFF.

This clonotype was recorded a few times. This chain links TRBV9 with TRBJ2-2; weak D call: TRBD2 (6 bases). CDR3 length: 16 residues. CDR1 and CDR2 (germline): SGDLS, YYNGEE. Trimming removed 4 bases from V and 6 bases from J, with 19 bases in between. CDR3 nucleotides: TGTGCCAGCAGCCCCGCGACGGGGGTAAGCGCCGGGGAGCTGTTTTTT. Protein: CASSPATGVSAGELFF.

Regarding this clonotype: Lacking the conserved final phenylalanine or tryptophan, this CDR3 likely reflects a read error. This sequence joins TRBV6-1 and TRBJ2-3; TRBD1 aligns across 9 bases. The CDR3 is 15 residues long. After removal of 5 bases from V and 5 bases from J, the junction contained 8 bases not matched to a gene. Germline V gene data show CDR1 as MNHNS and CDR2 as SASEGT. The CDR3 loop reads CASSQNRGLGDTQYL. Here the CDR3 DNA reads TGTGCCAGCAGTCAAAACAGGGGGCTCGGAGATACGCAGTATTTG.

The table lists this clonotype with many counts. The chain employs TRBV29-1 and TRBJ2-5, with a weak D call TRBD1 (6 bases). CDR1 and CDR2 from the germline V gene are SQVTM and ANQGSEA. The CDR3 spans 12 residues. With 7 bases removed from V and 2 bases from J, the gap between germline ends came to 11 bases. The CDR3 is CSAGGQQETQYF. The CDR3, as DNA: TGCAGCGCAGGAGGACAGCAAGAGACCCAGTACTTC.

On this clonotype: A read error may explain this, as a much larger clone is one base away. The chain carries TRBV7-2 and TRBJ1-2; perhaps TRBD1 as D (5 bases). CDR1 SGHTA and CDR2 FQGNSA come from the germline V gene. The length of the CDR3 is 14 residues. CDR3 sequence reads: CASNLRRTNYGYTF. The CDR3 DNA is TGTGCCAGCAACTTAAGACGGACAAACTATGGCTACACCTTC.

This clonotype was counted ten times or more. As DNA, the CDR3 is TGCGCCAGCAGCTTTGACGGGGGGGCTTACAATGAGCAGTTCTTC. Its protein product is CASSFDGGAYNEQFF. The rearrangement joins TRBV5-1 to TRBJ2-1, with 8 nucleotides matching TRBD2. V dropped 2 bases and J dropped 4; count of bases not matched to a gene: 5. Germline assignment: CDR1 SGHRS and CDR2 YFSETQ. The CDR3 covers 15 residues.

The sample holds many counts of this clonotype. This rearrangement joins TRBV7-2 to TRBJ1-6; D is unresolved. CDR1 is SGHTA, CDR2 FQGNSA, per germline. Trimming stripped 4 bases from V and 7 bases from J, with 17 bases between. This CDR3 contains 16 residues. CDR3 DNA: TGTGCCAGCAGCTCCAGCGGGATACACCAGAATTCACCCCTCCACTTT. Amino acids: CASSSSGIHQNSPLHF.

This clonotype was picked up a small number of times. The gene calls are TRBV30 and TRBJ1-6; no definite D call. CDR3 length: 14 amino acids. V shed 0 bases and J shed 0 bases, with 3 bases lying between them. Germline V gives CDR1 GTSNPN, CDR2 SVGIG (reference sequence). Here the CDR3 DNA reads TGTGCCTGGAGTGTAAGCTCCTATAATTCACCCCTCCACTTT. It is translated as CAWSVSSYNSPLHF.

Concerning this clonotype: A much larger clonotype is one base distant, so this may be a read error. V usage is TRBV30 and J usage is TRBJ2-1, with D possibly being TRBD1 or TRBD2 (5 bases each). Germline loops: CDR1 GTSNPN, CDR2 SVGIG (reference sequence). The CDR3 runs to 13 residues. Trimming removed 5 bases at V and 4 bases at J, with 12 bases between. CDR3 sequence: CAWAGTYYNEQFF. Here the CDR3 DNA reads TGTGCCTGGGCCGGGACGTATTACAATGAGCAGTTCTTC.

This clonotype was seen a few times. The CDR3 DNA reads as TGTGCCAGTAGTTCTGGGCCCCCGGGGCAGACCCAGTACTTC. It specifies CASSSGPPGQTQYF. The chain links TRBV19 to TRBJ2-5; either TRBD1 or TRBD2 may supply D (5 bases each). The CDR3 contains 14 residues. V was trimmed by 5 bases and J by 6 bases, leaving 16 bases between them. Germline V gene lookup returns CDR1 LNHDA and CDR2 SQIVND (reference sequence).

This sequence joins TRBV2 and TRBJ2-6; the D is unclear. V was cut by 1 base and J by 2 bases, with 6 bases left in between. The germline V gene has CDR1 SNHLY and CDR2 FYNNEI. The CDR3 has 15 residues. The CDR3, as DNA: TGTGCCAGCAGTGAAGAGGGTGCTGGGGCCAACGTCCTGACTTTC. It is translated as CASSEEGAGANVLTF.

This clonotype came up a few times. The rearrangement uses TRBV28 and TRBJ2-3; the D gene could be TRBD1 or TRBD2 (5 bases each). V was pared by 6 bases and J by 4 bases, with 14 bases between. This CDR3 has 14 amino acids. Germline-derived CDR1 and CDR2 are MDHEN and SYDVKM. CDR3 residues: CASRVPGPADTQYF. In nucleotides, the CDR3 is TGTGCCAGCAGGGTCCCGGGACCTGCAGATACGCAGTATTTT. Together with reference TRBV28 and TRBJ2-3, the CDR3 gives the full variable domain: DVKVTQSSRYLVKRTGEKVFLECVQDMDHENMFWYRQDPGLGLRLIYFSYDVKMKEKGDIPEGYSVSREKKERFSLILESASTNQTSMYLCASRVPGPADTQYFGPGTRLTVL.

Of note for this clonotype: A much larger clone lies one base from this, so it may be a read error. CDR3 nucleotides: TGTGCCAGCAGTCGGACCGGGATAGGCTACGAGCAGTACTTC. Protein product: CASSRTGIGYEQYF. The genes are TRBV6-5 and TRBJ2-7; tentatively, D is TRBD2 (5 bases). Germline V gene data show CDR1 as MNHEY and CDR2 as SVGAGI. The CDR3 is made up of 14 amino acids. V was shortened by 5 bases and J by 3 bases, with 14 bases between the two germline ends.

This clonotype showed up just once. The genes are TRBV4-3 and TRBJ2-3; possibly TRBD1 or TRBD2 for D (6 bases each). CDR1 and CDR2 (germline): LGHNA, YSLEER. The CDR3 has 16 residues. V was cut by 3 bases and J by 2 bases, with 15 bases left in between. CDR3 DNA: TGCGCCAGCAGCCAGTTAGTGGGGGGCGTCACAGATACGCAGTATTTT. This gives the protein CASSQLVGGVTDTQYF.

This chain uses TRBV28 with TRBJ1-1; D is undetermined. Trimming left V 4 bases short and J 8 bases short, with 8 bases between. From germline, CDR1 is MDHEN and CDR2 SYDVKM. The CDR3 is 11 residues long. This CDR3 reads CASSYDLEAFF. As DNA, the CDR3 is TGTGCCAGCAGTTACGACTTGGAAGCTTTCTTT. The full variable domain, completed using reference TRBV28 and TRBJ1-1, is DVKVTQSSRYLVKRTGEKVFLECVQDMDHENMFWYRQDPGLGLRLIYFSYDVKMKEKGDIPEGYSVSREKKERFSLILESASTNQTSMYLCASSYDLEAFFGQGTRLTVV.

Ten or more counts support this clonotype. The gene calls are TRBV6-2 or TRBV6-3 and TRBJ1-6; TRBD1 matches 7 bases. Germline-derived CDR1 and CDR2 are MNHEY and SVGEGT. Losses at the gene ends were 6 bases for V and 7 bases for J; bases not matched to a gene: 9. The CDR3 is 15 amino acids. The CDR3 sequence is CASRKTGQINSPLHF. DNA of the CDR3: TGTGCCAGCAGGAAGACGGGACAGATAAATTCACCCCTCCACTTT.

V gene TRBV11-2 combines with J gene TRBJ2-1, with D possibly matching TRBD2 (5 bases). This CDR3 spans 15 amino acids. Germline CDR1 SGHAT, CDR2 FQNNGV. The V and J ends lost 0 bases and 4 bases respectively, with 10 bases between them. Here the CDR3 reads CASSLDRLAYNEQFF. CDR3 bases: TGTGCCAGCAGCTTAGATCGGCTAGCTTACAATGAGCAGTTCTTC. Full variable domain (remainder filled in from reference TRBV11-2 and TRBJ2-1): EAGVAQSPRYKIIEKRQSVAFWCNPISGHATLYWYQQILGQGPKLLIQFQNNGVVDDSQLPKDRFSAERLKGVDSTLKIQPAKLEDSAVYLCASSLDRLAYNEQFFGPGTRLTVL.

On this clonotype: A read error may be the cause here, since a much bigger clone is one base away. The genes are TRBV5-1 and TRBJ2-3; tentatively, D is TRBD2 (6 bases). The germline V gene encodes CDR1 SGHRS and CDR2 YFSETQ. V was trimmed by 4 bases and J by 3 bases, leaving 18 bases between them. CDR3 length equals 16 residues. This CDR3 reads CASSAGTSELTDTQYF. The DNA for the CDR3 is TGCGCCAGCAGCGCGGGGACTTCTGAGCTAACAGATACGCAGTATTTT.

This clonotype occurred many times. The V call is TRBV7-2, the J call TRBJ2-5; D might be TRBD2 (6 bases). V was cut by 5 bases and J by 1 base, with 14 bases left in between. The CDR3 is made up of 15 amino acids. CDR1 SGHTA and CDR2 FQGNSA come from the germline V gene. The CDR3 bases are TGTGCCAGCAGCCCCCGGGGTAGCGGCCAAGAGACCCAGTACTTC. It encodes CASSPRGSGQETQYF.

This chain joins TRBV12-3 or TRBV12-4 and TRBJ2-4, with 12 bases aligning to TRBD2. The CDR3 consists of 19 residues. After removal of 1 base from V and 6 bases from J, the junction contained 13 bases not matched to a gene. The CDR3 DNA is TGTGCCAGCAGTTTAGGACTAGCGGGGGCCCAACCCTCAAGAAACATTCAGTACTTC. This translates into CASSLGLAGAQPSRNIQYF.

In its sample, this clonotype was seen many times. This CDR3 is CASSYVGAKEDAQYF. CDR3 in DNA: TGTGCCAGCAGTTACGTAGGAGCCAAGGAGGATGCGCAGTACTTC. The chain is built from TRBV6-2 or TRBV6-3 and TRBJ2-7; tentatively, D is TRBD2 (5 bases). Trimming took off 2 bases at V and 9 bases at J, with 20 bases between the two ends. Germline V CDR1 and CDR2: MNHEY, SVGEGT. There are 15 residues in the CDR3.

This clonotype was recorded at least ten times. CDR3 in DNA: TGTGCCAGCAGTTACTCGGGGACAGGATCAGAGACCCAGTACTTC. This codes for CASSYSGTGSETQYF. The chain has TRBV6-2 or TRBV6-3 and TRBJ2-5, with 8 bases that match TRBD1. The CDR3 is 15 residues long. Germline CDR1 reads MNHEY; CDR2 reads SVGEGT. The V segment lost 0 bases and the J segment 4 bases; nucleotides outside the gene matches: 4.